The source of this T cell receptor beta chain is a study of CD8+CD57+ T cells in acquired aplastic anemia. Overall study context: Sorted CD4+ and CD8+ cells yielded DNA averaging approximately 3.5 ug.

It was genomic DNA that served as the template for profiling TCR beta VDJ and CDR3. TCRdb reprocessed the reads via MiXCR and lists one record per CDR3 protein. The data contain around 200,000 distinct CDR3 sequences, 48% of them singletons. This clonotype has just a few counts. Its matching antigen is unknown. Study-wide results and caveats: Patients and controls were found to share 25 to 35 CD8+ CDR3 sequences. Controls did not differ significantly from patients in CD8+ Simpson's diversity.

Before being chosen for sequencing, patients had shown CD8+CD57+ cell expansion by flow cytometry. Deletions cut 7 bases from V and 3 bases from J, with 12 bases between. The CDR3 runs 13 residues. The V gene's germline CDR1 is LNHDA and CDR2 SQIVND (reference sequence). The origin of this receptor is a human donor with aplastic anemia. The material sequenced was sorted CD4+, CD8+, or CD8+CD57+ T cells (not recorded which) from PBMCs. J is TRBJ1-2 and V is TRBV19; D is unresolved. CDR3 in amino acids: CASTDLPDYGYTF. The DNA of the CDR3 is TGTGCCAGTACGGATCTGCCTGACTATGGCTACACCTTC.